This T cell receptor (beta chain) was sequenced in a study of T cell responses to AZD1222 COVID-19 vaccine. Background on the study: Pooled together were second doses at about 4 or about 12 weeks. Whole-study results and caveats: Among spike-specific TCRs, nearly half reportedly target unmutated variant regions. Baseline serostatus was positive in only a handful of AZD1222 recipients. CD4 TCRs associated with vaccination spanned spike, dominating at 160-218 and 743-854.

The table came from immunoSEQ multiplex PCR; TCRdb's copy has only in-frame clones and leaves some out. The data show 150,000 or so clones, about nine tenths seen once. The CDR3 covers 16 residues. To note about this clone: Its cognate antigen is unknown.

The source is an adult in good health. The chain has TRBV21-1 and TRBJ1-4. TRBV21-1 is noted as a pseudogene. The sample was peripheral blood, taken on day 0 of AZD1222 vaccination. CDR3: CASSKYREELNEKLFF. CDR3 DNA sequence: TGTGCCAGCAGCAAATATCGTGAGGAGCTTAATGAAAAACTGTTTTTT.